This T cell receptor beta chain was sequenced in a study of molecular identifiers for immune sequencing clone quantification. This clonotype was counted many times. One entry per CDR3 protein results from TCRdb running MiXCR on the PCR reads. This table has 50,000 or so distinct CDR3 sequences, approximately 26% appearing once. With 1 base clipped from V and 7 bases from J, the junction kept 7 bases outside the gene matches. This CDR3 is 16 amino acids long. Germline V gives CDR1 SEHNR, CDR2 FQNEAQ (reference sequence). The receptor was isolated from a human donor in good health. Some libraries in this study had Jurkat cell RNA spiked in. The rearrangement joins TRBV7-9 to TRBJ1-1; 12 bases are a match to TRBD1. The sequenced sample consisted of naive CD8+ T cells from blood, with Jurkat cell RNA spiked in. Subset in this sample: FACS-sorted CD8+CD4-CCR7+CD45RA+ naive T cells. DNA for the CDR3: TGTGCCAGCAGCTTAGGGCCGGGACAGGGGGCTTATGAAGCTTTCTTT. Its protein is CASSLGPGQGAYEAFF.